Below are 5 T cell receptor beta chains sequenced from a single sample in a study of tumor-infiltrating lymphocytes in primary liver carcinoma. Starting material of approximately 500 ng total RNA yielded TCR beta cDNA via a constant-region primer. It was through three nested multiplex PCR rounds of slightly modified ARM-PCR that TCR beta libraries arose. TRBV1-TRBV30 forward primers paired with a C-beta reverse primer drove the first two PCR rounds, roughly 10 cycles each. One entry per CDR3 protein results from TCRdb running MiXCR on the multiplex PCR reads. The data show 250,000 to 400,000 distinct CDR3 sequences, approximately 60% seen once. For blood RNA, unsorted whole blood served as the source, and germline DNA was extracted too. Sequenced sample: peripheral blood. These receptor sequences come from a man aged 40-50 years with primary liver carcinoma and hepatitis B virus infection.

The V gene is TRBV5-1, the J gene TRBJ2-5; 7 nucleotides match TRBD2. The V and J ends lost 4 bases and 1 base, in that order; junction bases with no gene match: 1. The CDR3 length is 13 residues. Germline CDR1 reads SGHRS; CDR2 reads YFSETQ. As DNA, the CDR3 is TGCGCCAGCAGCGCTAGCGGCCAAGAGACCCAGTACTTC. It encodes CASSASGQETQYF.

This clonotype has a count of ten or more. The V gene is TRBV6-2 or TRBV6-3, the J gene TRBJ2-1; unclear D gene. V was shortened by 5 bases and J by 2 bases, with 13 bases between the two germline ends. From germline, CDR1 is MNHEY and CDR2 SVGEGT. The CDR3 has 15 residues. This CDR3 is CASSPLNGAYNEQFF. The CDR3, as DNA: TGTGCCAGCAGTCCCCTGAACGGAGCCTACAATGAGCAGTTCTTC.

Of note for this clonotype: This clone may be a read error of a much larger clone one base away. The chain is built from TRBV4-2 and TRBJ2-5, with 12 bases identical to TRBD2. J was trimmed by 10 bases and V by 4 bases; bases with no gene match: 4. Germline assignment: CDR1 LGHNA and CDR2 YNFKEQ. The CDR3 loop spans 13 amino acids. CDR3 loop: CASSRTSGGIQYF. DNA of the CDR3: TGTGCCAGCAGCCGAACTAGCGGGGGGATCCAGTACTTC.

This clonotype was counted ten times or more. The V gene is TRBV6-1, the J gene TRBJ2-1; D not resolved. Germline loops: CDR1 MNHNS, CDR2 SASEGT. CDR3 size: 15 residues. The ends were cut back, 2 bases at V and 1 base at J, with 9 bases in the middle. The CDR3 region is CASSEIDGSYNEQFF. DNA of the CDR3: TGTGCCAGCAGTGAAATTGACGGGTCCTACAATGAGCAGTTCTTC.

In its sample, this clonotype was seen many times. The chain links TRBV4-2 to TRBJ1-5, with D uncertain. Germline-derived CDR1 and CDR2 are LGHNA and YNFKEQ. V dropped 0 bases and J dropped 11 bases, with 17 bases sitting between them. This CDR3 spans 15 amino acids. The CDR3 region is CASSQDQQGFMAQHF. The DNA for the CDR3 is TGTGCCAGCAGCCAAGATCAACAAGGCTTTATGGCCCAGCATTTT.